This entry lists 20 T cell receptor beta chains sequenced from one sample in a study of cytomegalovirus exposure and HLA in healthy donors. The primer mix had 60 Vbeta and 13 Jbeta primers. The table came from immunoSEQ multiplex PCR; TCRdb's copy has only in-frame clones and leaves some out. Among 70,000 to 100,000 clones listed, 65% to 70% were seen once. The sample was PBMCs. These receptors were collected from a woman between 45 and 60 years old in good health and CMV-seropositive.

This clone was observed a handful of times. The rearrangement links TRBV18 to TRBJ1-1; D possibly corresponds to TRBD1 (6 bases). The length of the CDR3 is 16 residues. V lost 3 bases, J lost 0 bases, and 14 bases lay in between. The germline gives CDR1 KGHSH, CDR2 LQKENI. The CDR3 coding sequence is TGTGCCAGCTCACCCAAGACAGGCCAGCTGAACACTGAAGCTTTCTTT. Amino acid sequence: CASSPKTGQLNTEAFF. Together with reference TRBV18 and TRBJ1-1, the CDR3 gives the full variable domain: NAGVMQNPRHLVRRRGQEARLRCSPMKGHSHVYWYRQLPEEGLKFMVYLQKENIIDESGMPKERFSAEFPKEGPSILRIQQVVRGDSAAYFCASSPKTGQLNTEAFFGQGTRLTVV.

This chain links TRBV7-2 with TRBJ2-1; tentative D call: TRBD2 (7 bases). The length of the CDR3 is 14 residues. V shed 4 bases and J shed 10 bases, with 17 bases lying between them. Per germline, CDR1 SGHTA and CDR2 FQGNSA. The chain's CDR3 is CASSSEGGRVEQFF. Here the CDR3 DNA reads TGTGCCAGCAGCTCCGAGGGGGGGCGGGTGGAGCAGTTCTTC.

The chain recombines TRBV6-6 with TRBJ1-5; TRBD1 agrees at 8 bases. Germline V CDR1 and CDR2: MNHNY, SVGAGI (reference sequence). The CDR3 loop spans 14 amino acids. V shed 5 bases and J 7 bases; nucleotides not matched to a gene: 7. This chain's CDR3 is CASSEDRVKQPQHF. The CDR3 coding sequence is TGTGCCAGCAGTGAGGACAGGGTGAAACAGCCCCAGCATTTT.

There are a few counts of this clone. The chain couples TRBV5-3 to TRBJ2-5, with 9 bases lining up with TRBD2. TRBV5-3 is filed as an ORF, its function uncertain. The ends lost 8 bases at V and 5 bases at J; junction bases unmatched: 13. This CDR3 is 15 amino acids long. The CDR3 sequence: CASAVIAGLAETQYF. CDR3 DNA sequence: TGTGCCAGCGCAGTAATTGCTGGACTAGCGGAGACCCAGTACTTC.

This clone appeared once. V gene TRBV5-5 combines with J gene TRBJ2-3; D remains ambiguous. V was trimmed by 1 base and J by 5 bases, leaving 5 bases between them. The CDR3 is made up of 12 amino acids. Germline CDR1 is SGHKS and CDR2 is YYEKEE (reference sequence). The CDR3 nucleotides read TGTGCCAGCAGCTTGCTCAGAGATACGCAGTATTTT. It is translated as CASSLLRDTQYF.

This clone was seen more than once but under ten times. The chain uses TRBV5-1 and TRBJ2-1; a possible D gene is TRBD1 (6 bases). Trimming removed 4 bases from V and 4 bases from J, with 9 bases in between. Germline CDR1 and CDR2: SGHRS and YFSETQ. CDR3 length equals 13 residues. CDR3 DNA: TGCGCCAGCAGCGGGACAACATACAATGAGCAGTTCTTC. Translated: CASSGTTYNEQFF.

The rearrangement joins TRBV4-2 to TRBJ1-5; the D gene is possibly TRBD1 (5 bases). The CDR3 is 17 residues long. Germline values: CDR1 LGHNA, CDR2 YNFKEQ. V was trimmed by 0 bases and J by 7 bases, leaving 19 bases between them. The DNA of the CDR3 is TGTGCCAGCAGCCAAGATTCACGGGTGGGGGAGGGACAGCCCCAGCATTTT. This gives the protein CASSQDSRVGEGQPQHF.

The CDR3 sequence is CSVGSGTLDGYTF. The CDR3 DNA is TGCAGCGTCGGCTCCGGGACTTTGGATGGCTACACCTTC. The rearrangement links TRBV29-1 to TRBJ1-2, with D possibly being TRBD1 (5 bases). The CDR3 runs to 13 residues. V shed 6 bases and J shed 6 bases, with 17 bases lying between them. Germline V lookup: CDR1 SQVTM, CDR2 ANQGSEA.

J is TRBJ1-2 and V is TRBV7-6; no reliable D call. Germline V gene data show CDR1 as SGHVS and CDR2 as FNYEAQ. V lost 5 bases and J lost 2, with 9 bases in between. This CDR3 has 13 residues. The CDR3 sequence: CASSVGANYGYTF. CDR3 sequence (DNA): TGTGCCAGCAGCGTAGGAGCGAACTATGGCTACACCTTC. Variable domain in full (rest from reference TRBV7-6 and TRBJ1-2): GAGVSQSPRYKVTKRGQDVALRCDPISGHVSLYWYRQALGQGPEFLTYFNYEAQQDKSGLPNDRFSAERPEGSISTLTIQRTEQRDSAMYRCASSVGANYGYTFGSGTRLTVV.

This clone was observed a handful of times. The chain combines TRBV18 with TRBJ1-5, with a possible D match to TRBD1 (6 bases). CDR3 length: 15 amino acids. Trimming shortened V by 4 bases and J by 8 bases, and 18 bases separated the two germline ends. The germline gives CDR1 KGHSH, CDR2 LQKENI. Here the CDR3 DNA reads TGTGCCAGCTCACTACGGACAGCCCTAGCAGAGCCCCAGCATTTT. It translates to CASSLRTALAEPQHF.

This clone occurred once. This chain uses TRBV28 with TRBJ1-5; unclear D gene. Looked up from germline, CDR1 is MDHEN and CDR2 is SYDVKM. The CDR3 extends over 16 amino acids. V lost 1 base to trimming and J lost 2 bases, with 12 bases between them. The CDR3 DNA is TGTGCCAGCAGTTTATCTGGGAGAACCGGCAATCAGCCCCAGCATTTT. Its translation: CASSLSGRTGNQPQHF.

The V and J genes are TRBV5-4 and TRBJ2-3; D is possibly TRBD1 (6 bases). V lost 0 bases to trimming and J lost 6 bases, with 11 bases between them. Germline values: CDR1 SGHNT, CDR2 YYREEE (reference sequence). The CDR3 totals 14 residues. The CDR3 sequence: CASSLVQGDDTQYF. The CDR3, as DNA: TGTGCCAGCAGCTTGGTACAGGGAGACGATACGCAGTATTTT. Supplemented by reference TRBV5-4 and TRBJ2-3, the full variable domain reads ETGVTQSPTHLIKTRGQQVTLRCSSQSGHNTVSWYQQALGQGPQFIFQYYREEENGRGNFPPRFSGLQFPNYSSELNVNALELDDSALYLCASSLVQGDDTQYFGPGTRLTVL.

This chain connects TRBV28 to TRBJ2-2; no definite D call. CDR3 length: 12 amino acids. The V end lost 1 base, the J end lost 5 bases, and 2 bases lay between the germline ends. Germline assignment: CDR1 MDHEN and CDR2 SYDVKM. CDR3 bases: TGTGCCAGCAGTTTATTAACCGGGGAGCTGTTTTTT. The encoded protein is CASSLLTGELFF. Full variable domain (outside the CDR3, taken from reference TRBV28 and TRBJ2-2): DVKVTQSSRYLVKRTGEKVFLECVQDMDHENMFWYRQDPGLGLRLIYFSYDVKMKEKGDIPEGYSVSREKKERFSLILESASTNQTSMYLCASSLLTGELFFGEGSRLTVL.

This clone occurred a few times. The chain carries TRBV9 and TRBJ1-2, with D possibly being TRBD1 (5 bases). CDR3 length: 17 amino acids. CDR1 and CDR2 from the germline V gene are SGDLS and YYNGEE. V was pared by 0 bases and J by 11 bases, with 26 bases between. CDR3 nucleotides: TGTGCCAGCAGCGTAGCGGGCTGGGGGACTGCTACTAGTGGGTACACCTTC. The encoded protein is CASSVAGWGTATSGYTF.

The rearrangement uses TRBV6-5 and TRBJ1-1; D call uncertain. The V and J ends lost 8 bases and 1 base respectively, with 5 bases between them. In germline, CDR1 is MNHEY, CDR2 SVGAGI. CDR3 length: 11 amino acids. In DNA, the CDR3 is TGTGCCAGCGGGCCGAACACTGAAGCTTTCTTT. Its protein is CASGPNTEAFF.

J is TRBJ2-5 and V is TRBV7-9; TRBD2 matches 11 bases. Trimming cost V 1 base and J 6 bases; bases outside gene matches: 4. Germline values: CDR1 SEHNR, CDR2 FQNEAQ (reference sequence). CDR3 length: 15 amino acids. This CDR3 is CASSLETSGEKTQYF. In nucleotides, the CDR3 is TGTGCCAGCAGCTTAGAGACTAGCGGGGAAAAGACCCAGTACTTC.

Comments on this clone: Mismatch with germline at one junction end may stem from a read error. The gene calls are TRBV2 and TRBJ1-4; the D gene is possibly TRBD1 (6 bases). In germline, CDR1 is SNHLY, CDR2 FYNNEI. The CDR3 runs 12 residues. The CDR3 bases are TGTGCCAGCTCTGGGGGCTTTGAAAACCTGTTTTTT. Amino acid sequence: CASSGGFENLFF. The variable domain in full, with the rest retrieved from reference TRBV2 and TRBJ1-4, is EPEVTQTPSHQVTQMGQEVILRCVPISNHLYFYWYRQILGQKVEFLVSFYNNEISEKSEIFDDQFSVERPDGSNFTLKIRSTKLEDSAMYFCASSGGFENLFFGSGTQLSVL.

The chain employs TRBV18 and TRBJ2-7; no clear D. From germline, CDR1 is KGHSH and CDR2 LQKENI. Trimming pared 3 bases from V and 5 bases from J, leaving 20 bases between. The CDR3 sequence is 16 residues long. The CDR3 DNA follows: TGTGCCAGCTCACCGGTCTGGAGAACCAAAACGCACGAGCAGTACTTC. Translating gives CASSPVWRTKTHEQYF.

This clone turned up a few times. The rearrangement joins TRBV29-1 to TRBJ1-1; D may be TRBD1 (5 bases). The CDR3 runs to 10 residues. The V end lost 2 bases, the J end lost 11 bases, and 9 bases lay between the germline ends. CDR1 is SQVTM, CDR2 ANQGSEA, per germline. CDR3 bases: TGCAGCGTTGAACAGGGTTCGGCTTTCTTT. Translating it yields CSVEQGSAFF.

This clone occurred a few times. The gene calls are TRBV7-9 and TRBJ2-4; D might be TRBD1 (6 bases). The CDR3 has 18 amino acids. Trimming took off 0 bases at V and 1 base at J, with 16 bases between the two ends. Germline lookup yields CDR1 SEHNR and CDR2 FQNEAQ (reference sequence). CDR3 in DNA: TGTGCCAGCAGCTTAGCCTACAGGGTAGGCTTGGCCAAAAACATTCAGTACTTC. Amino acid sequence: CASSLAYRVGLAKNIQYF. Using reference TRBV7-9 and TRBJ2-4 for the parts outside the CDR3, the full variable domain is DTGVSQNPRHKITKRGQNVTFRCDPISEHNRLYWYRQTLGQGPEFLTYFQNEAQLEKSRLLSDRFSAERPKGSFSTLEIQRTEQGDSAMYLCASSLAYRVGLAKNIQYFGAGTRLSVL.